Following are 11 T cell receptor beta chains from one sample sequenced in a study of read filtering for tumor transcriptome and immune sequencing. This library used about 360 ng RNA and molecular barcoded adaptors spanning alpha/delta and beta/gamma chains. MiXCR was run by TCRdb on the reads, yielding one entry per CDR3 protein. The sample lists 100,000 to 150,000 distinct CDR3 sequences, about 12% occurring once. Sequenced: a population of CD138-negative cells sorted from bone marrow. The receptors here all came from a donor aged 40 or older with multiple myeloma.

There are many counts of this clonotype. The rearrangement uses TRBV12-5 and TRBJ2-7, with 10 positions matching TRBD1. Germline V gives CDR1 LGHNT, CDR2 FRNRAP. The CDR3 sequence is 15 residues long. Trimming at V came to 4 bases and at J to 3 bases, leaving 6 bases not matched to a gene. The CDR3 protein is CASGSPGQGIYEQYF. DNA of the CDR3: TGTGCTAGTGGTTCACCGGGACAGGGGATCTACGAGCAGTACTTC.

This clonotype has just a few counts. The chain joins TRBV6-2 or TRBV6-3 to TRBJ2-7; TRBD2 aligns across 8 bases. This CDR3 has 15 residues. With 4 bases clipped from V and 6 bases from J, the junction kept 11 bases outside the gene matches. Looked up from germline, CDR1 is MNHEY and CDR2 is SVGEGT. CDR3 in DNA: TGTGCCAGCAGTTTTCGCCGGACTAGCTCCACCGAGCAGTACTTC. Its translation is CASSFRRTSSTEQYF.

About this clonotype: Possible read error: a much larger clone is one base away. The genes are TRBV4-2 and TRBJ1-5, with D uncertain. There are 13 residues in the CDR3. Germline V gene data show CDR1 as LGHNA and CDR2 as YNFKEQ. CDR3 bases: TGTACCAGCAGCCCCCCGGCCTCTAAGCCCCAGCATTTT. Translated: CTSSPPASKPQHF.

This clonotype was seen at least ten times. The V call is TRBV5-1, the J call TRBJ1-1; a weak D match, TRBD1 (5 bases). Germline V CDR1 and CDR2: SGHRS, YFSETQ. The CDR3 contains 15 residues. Trimming pared 0 bases from V and 1 base from J, leaving 10 bases between. This CDR3 reads CASSLETRGNTEAFF. For the CDR3, the DNA is TGCGCCAGCAGCTTGGAGACTAGGGGGAACACTGAAGCTTTCTTT.

This clonotype was seen many times. The V call is TRBV9, the J call TRBJ1-4, with D maybe TRBD1 (6 bases). V lost 1 base and J lost 7, with 14 bases in between. The germline V gene has CDR1 SGDLS and CDR2 YYNGEE. This CDR3 is built from 15 residues. The CDR3 reads CASSVSTRGSEKLFF. CDR3 in DNA: TGTGCCAGCAGCGTATCCACCAGGGGAAGTGAAAAACTGTTTTTT.

This clonotype was detected ten times or more. This rearrangement joins TRBV12-3 or TRBV12-4 to TRBJ2-2, with TRBD2 identical over 7 bases. This CDR3 contains 15 residues. J was trimmed by 1 base and V by 3 bases; bases with no gene match: 2. The CDR3 protein is CASSFERGNTGELFF. CDR3 bases: TGTGCCAGCAGTTTTGAGCGGGGGAACACCGGGGAGCTGTTTTTT.

This clonotype was found many times. The chain employs TRBV3-1 and TRBJ2-1; TRBD1 agrees at 9 bases. CDR1 and CDR2 (germline): LGHDT, YNNKEL (reference sequence). The CDR3 covers 22 residues. After removal of 4 bases from V and 1 base from J, the junction contained 23 bases not matched to a gene. CDR3 loop: CASSPSALRWDREEVSYNEQFF. Here the CDR3 DNA reads TGTGCCAGCAGCCCCTCGGCTTTGAGGTGGGACAGGGAAGAGGTTTCCTACAATGAGCAGTTCTTC.

This clonotype was picked up a small number of times. The V call is TRBV7-2, the J call TRBJ2-7; the D gene is possibly TRBD1 (6 bases). The CDR3 length is 16 residues. CDR1 SGHTA and CDR2 FQGNSA come from the germline V gene. Trimming left V 5 bases short and J 2 bases short, with 19 bases between. The chain's CDR3 is CASSQGTGTETYEQYF. In nucleotides, the CDR3 is TGTGCCAGCAGCCAGGGGACCGGGACCGAAACCTACGAGCAGTACTTC. The full variable domain, rest sourced from reference TRBV7-2 and TRBJ2-7, is GAGVSQSPSNKVTEKGKDVELRCDPISGHTALYWYRQSLGQGLEFLIYFQGNSAPDKSGLPSDRFSAERTGGSVSTLTIQRTQQEDSAVYLCASSQGTGTETYEQYFGPGTRLTVT.

As concerns this clonotype: Given a much more abundant clone one base away, this may be a read error. The gene calls are TRBV6-5 and TRBJ2-2; a weak D match, TRBD2 (7 bases). Germline V gene sequence: CDR1 MNHEY, CDR2 SVGAGI. V was trimmed by 7 bases and J by 6 bases, leaving 15 bases between them. This CDR3 spans 14 amino acids. CDR3 DNA sequence: TGTGCCAGCAAAGCCCGGGGGGCGGCCGGGGAGCTGTTTTTT. Its translation: CASKARGAAGELFF.

This clonotype appeared many times. This sequence joins TRBV11-3 and TRBJ2-7; D not certain. Germline assignment: CDR1 SGHNT and CDR2 YENEEA. Deletions cut 1 base from V and 0 bases from J, with 10 bases between. The CDR3 consists of 15 residues. CDR3 amino acids: CASSLGLSVSYEQYF. The CDR3 coding sequence is TGTGCCAGCAGCTTAGGGCTCAGCGTCTCCTACGAGCAGTACTTC.

This clonotype has just a few counts. One base away lies a much larger clone, so this may be a sequencing read error. The chain links TRBV2 to TRBJ2-1; 8 bases are a match to TRBD2. There are 16 residues in the CDR3. The V gene's germline CDR1 is SNHLY and CDR2 FYNNEI. The CDR3 region is CASSSLAASSYKEQFF. In nucleotides, the CDR3 is TGTGCCAGCAGTTCACTAGCGGCTAGCTCCTACAAGGAGCAGTTCTTC.